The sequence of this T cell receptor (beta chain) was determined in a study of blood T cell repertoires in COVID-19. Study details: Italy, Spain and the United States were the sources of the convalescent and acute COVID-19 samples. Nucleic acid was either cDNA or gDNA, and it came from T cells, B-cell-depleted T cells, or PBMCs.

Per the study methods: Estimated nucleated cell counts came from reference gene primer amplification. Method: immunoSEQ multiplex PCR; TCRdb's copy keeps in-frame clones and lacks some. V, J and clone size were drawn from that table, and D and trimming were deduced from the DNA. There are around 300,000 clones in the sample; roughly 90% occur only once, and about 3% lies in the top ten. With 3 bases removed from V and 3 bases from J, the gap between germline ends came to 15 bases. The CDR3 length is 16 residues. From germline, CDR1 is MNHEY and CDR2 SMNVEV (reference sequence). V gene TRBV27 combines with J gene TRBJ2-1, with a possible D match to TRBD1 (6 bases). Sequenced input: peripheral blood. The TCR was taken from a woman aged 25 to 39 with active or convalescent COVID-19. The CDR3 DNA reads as TGTGCCAGCAGTTTCCCCGGGACAACCCGCTACAATGAGCAGTTCTTC. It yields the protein CASSFPGTTRYNEQFF.